The 21 T cell receptor beta chains below come from one sample, sequenced in a study of radiotherapy plus CTLA-4 blockade in lung cancer. The assay was immunoSEQ multiplex PCR, and TCRdb's table has in-frame clones only and misses some. The data hold about 100,000 clones, with 83% observed a single time. This specimen was peripheral blood, taken from a patient treated with radiotherapy plus ipilimumab. All receptors come from a human donor with non-small cell lung cancer who had stable disease on radiotherapy plus ipilimumab.

The chain has TRBV28 and TRBJ1-5; maybe TRBD1 (5 bases). V shed 7 bases and J shed 0 bases, with 10 bases lying between them. CDR3 length equals 14 residues. Germline V lookup: CDR1 MDHEN, CDR2 SYDVKM. As DNA, the CDR3 is TGTGCCAGCAAAAGCGGGACTAGCAATCAGCCCCAGCATTTT. This encodes CASKSGTSNQPQHF. Supplemented by reference TRBV28 and TRBJ1-5, the full variable domain reads DVKVTQSSRYLVKRTGEKVFLECVQDMDHENMFWYRQDPGLGLRLIYFSYDVKMKEKGDIPEGYSVSREKKERFSLILESASTNQTSMYLCASKSGTSNQPQHFGDGTRLSIL.

V and J are TRBV9 and TRBJ1-3, with 8 bases aligning to TRBD1. The V segment lost 5 bases and the J segment 4 bases; nucleotides outside the gene matches: 8. The germline gives CDR1 SGDLS, CDR2 YYNGEE. The CDR3 is 15 residues long. The CDR3 nucleotides are TGTGCCAGCAGTGTAAACAGGGGGTCGGGAAACACCATATATTTT. Translating gives CASSVNRGSGNTIYF.

The chain links TRBV2 to TRBJ2-7; TRBD1 agrees at 9 bases. J lost 4 bases, V lost 6 bases, and 19 bases had no gene match. The CDR3 loop spans 18 amino acids. The germline CDR1 and CDR2 sequences are SNHLY and FYNNEI. This chain's CDR3 is CASSDTAAGTGSRYEQYF. CDR3 DNA sequence: TGTGCCAGCAGCGACACGGCTGCCGGGACAGGGTCCCGGTACGAGCAGTACTTC.

The CDR3 nucleotides read TGCAGCGCTGCGACAGGGCGTAATGAAAAACTGTTTTTT. Protein: CSAATGRNEKLFF. V and J are TRBV29-1 and TRBJ1-4; 7 bases align to TRBD1. The germline V gene encodes CDR1 SQVTM and CDR2 ANQGSEA. The CDR3 is 13 residues long. Trimming at V came to 7 bases and at J to 4 bases, leaving 6 bases not matched to a gene. The whole variable domain, filled in from reference TRBV29-1 and TRBJ1-4, reads SAVISQKPSRDICQRGTSLTIQCQVDSQVTMMFWYRQQPGQSLTLIATANQGSEATYESGFVIDKFPISRPNLTFSTLTVSNMSPEDSSIYLCSAATGRNEKLFFGSGTQLSVL.

This chain uses TRBV23-1 with TRBJ1-4, with D perhaps matching TRBD1 (5 bases). TRBV23-1 is an ORF, with its function uncertain. This CDR3 has 16 residues. Trimming left V 3 bases short and J 8 bases short, with 19 bases between. CDR3 loop: CASSQVGAVVQEKLFF. In nucleotides, the CDR3 is TGCGCCAGCAGTCAGGTCGGGGCCGTTGTTCAGGAAAAACTGTTTTTT.

The chain links TRBV6-1 to TRBJ1-2; D call uncertain. The germline V gene has CDR1 MNHNS and CDR2 SASEGT. V was clipped by 0 bases and J by 6 bases, with 8 bases between them. This CDR3 region has 13 residues. The CDR3 region has the DNA TGTGCCAGCAGTGAAGCGACCGGGGATGGCTACACCTTC. Translated: CASSEATGDGYTF.

The chain carries TRBV28 and TRBJ1-5; D call uncertain. The germline CDR1 and CDR2 sequences are MDHEN and SYDVKM. Trimming removed 3 bases from V and 4 bases from J, with 13 bases in between. CDR3 length equals 15 residues. Written as DNA, the CDR3 is TGTGCCAGCAGTTTTAGTCTGGGGTCAAATCAGCCCCAGCATTTT. Amino acids: CASSFSLGSNQPQHF.

The CDR3 region is CASSLARGRINYGYTF. CDR3 DNA sequence: TGTGCCAGCAGCTTGGCCAGGGGGCGTATCAACTATGGCTACACCTTC. The rearrangement uses TRBV11-2 and TRBJ1-2, with TRBD1 matching 8 bases. The CDR3 is 16 residues long. Germline values: CDR1 SGHAT, CDR2 FQNNGV. J was trimmed by 2 bases and V by 3 bases; bases with no gene match: 8.

The sample holds a few counts of this clone. This chain connects TRBV28 to TRBJ1-2, with TRBD1 matching over 8 bases. Germline trimming cut 8 bases from V and 8 bases from J; bases unmatched to any gene: 13. CDR1 MDHEN and CDR2 SYDVKM come from the germline V gene. There are 14 residues in the CDR3. The CDR3 sequence is CASAPSQGAGGYTF. For the CDR3, the DNA is TGTGCCAGCGCACCAAGTCAGGGGGCAGGGGGCTACACCTTC.

The rearrangement uses TRBV29-1 and TRBJ1-1, with D perhaps TRBD1 (5 bases). Trimming removed 8 bases at V and 7 bases at J, with 20 bases between. The CDR3 totals 13 residues. Germline loops: CDR1 SQVTM, CDR2 ANQGSEA. CDR3 nucleotides: TGCAGCACGGGGGGAGGGACGGTTTATGAAGCTTTCTTT. Protein: CSTGGGTVYEAFF.

This chain connects TRBV6-4 to TRBJ2-1; 10 bases agree with TRBD2. Per the germline V gene, CDR1 is MRHNA and CDR2 is SNTAGT. V dropped 4 bases and J dropped 4; count of bases not matched to a gene: 4. CDR3 length equals 15 residues. The CDR3 DNA reads as TGTGCCAGCAGTGTCGAAGCGGGAGGGTACAATGAGCAGTTCTTC. It specifies CASSVEAGGYNEQFF.

The chain carries TRBV29-1 and TRBJ2-7, with 7 positions matching TRBD1. Germline V CDR1 and CDR2: SQVTM, ANQGSEA. CDR3 length: 15 residues. The V gene end was trimmed by 2 bases and the J gene end by 3 bases; junction bases not matched to a gene: 10. CDR3 sequence (DNA): TGCAGCGTTGAACCAACGACAGGGAGAGGCTACGAGCAGTACTTC. Protein: CSVEPTTGRGYEQYF.

The table lists this clone with a count of one. The chain links TRBV7-2 to TRBJ1-1; D is undetermined. Per germline, CDR1 SGHTA and CDR2 FQGNSA. V was pared by 1 base and J by 1 base, with 10 bases between. The CDR3 is 15 residues long. This CDR3 is CASSLGVVRNTEAFF. The CDR3 bases are TGTGCCAGCAGCTTAGGTGTGGTGAGGAACACTGAAGCTTTCTTT.

The rearrangement joins TRBV6-6 to TRBJ1-5; possibly TRBD1 for D (5 bases). The germline CDR1 and CDR2 sequences are MNHNY and SVGAGI (reference sequence). CDR3 length equals 15 residues. Trimming took 5 bases from V and 0 from J, leaving 11 bases between them. CDR3 DNA: TGTGCCAGCAGTCCCGACAGAAATAGCAATCAGCCCCAGCATTTT. Translation: CASSPDRNSNQPQHF.

The chain couples TRBV9 to TRBJ2-5; D unresolved. V was clipped by 0 bases and J by 1 base, with 16 bases between them. The CDR3 is made up of 17 amino acids. Per germline, CDR1 SGDLS and CDR2 YYNGEE. CDR3 sequence (DNA): TGTGCCAGCAGCGTAGTGTCTCCTACCCGGTCCCAAGAGACCCAGTACTTC. This gives the protein CASSVVSPTRSQETQYF.

The chain couples TRBV4-1 to TRBJ2-3; D unclear. The CDR3 sequence is 16 residues long. Germline CDR1 reads MGHRA; CDR2 reads YSYEKL. With 0 bases removed from V and 0 bases from J, the gap between germline ends came to 10 bases. The CDR3 sequence: CASSQDPGSSTDTQYF. In DNA form, the CDR3 reads TGCGCCAGCAGCCAAGATCCGGGCTCTAGCACAGATACGCAGTATTTT.

The rearrangement links TRBV27 to TRBJ2-3; possibly TRBD1 for D (6 bases). Germline loops: CDR1 MNHEY, CDR2 SMNVEV (reference sequence). The CDR3 sequence is 19 residues long. V shed 0 bases and J shed 1 base, with 20 bases lying between them. CDR3 in amino acids: CASSLSVGDTRTRTDTQYF. CDR3 nucleotide sequence: TGTGCCAGCAGTTTATCTGTAGGGGACACCCGAACCCGCACAGATACGCAGTATTTT.

The chain uses TRBV5-1 and TRBJ2-7; no definite D call. Germline CDR1 reads SGHRS; CDR2 reads YFSETQ. The CDR3 has 13 residues. Trimming pared 2 bases from V and 4 bases from J, leaving 10 bases between. DNA of the CDR3: TGCGCCAGCAGCTTCGAAGGGAAGTACGAGCAGTACTTC. It codes for CASSFEGKYEQYF.

The chain links TRBV6-5 to TRBJ2-7; D is unresolved. Trimming took 4 bases from V and 5 from J, leaving 6 bases between them. The CDR3 length is 11 residues. Germline CDR1 MNHEY, CDR2 SVGAGI. The CDR3 sequence is CASSFLHEQYF. The CDR3 nucleotides read TGTGCCAGCAGTTTCCTCCACGAGCAGTACTTC.

As regards this clone: One end of the junction is discordant with germline, which a read error may explain. The chain has TRBV5-6 and TRBJ2-1; TRBD2 matches at 11 bases. Germline V gives CDR1 SGHDT, CDR2 YYEEEE. The CDR3 is made up of 17 amino acids. As DNA, the CDR3 is TGTGCCAGCAGCTTGGTCTTGGGAGCTAGCGGGAGGACCATCCAGGTCTTC. Its translation: CASSLVLGASGRTIQVF.

The chain employs TRBV5-1 and TRBJ1-1; D possibly corresponds to TRBD1 (6 bases). Trimming pared 3 bases from V and 4 bases from J, leaving 10 bases between. The CDR3 spans 13 residues. Germline V gene data show CDR1 as SGHRS and CDR2 as YFSETQ. Here the CDR3 reads CASSWAGATEAFF. The CDR3 DNA reads TGCGCCAGCAGCTGGGCAGGGGCCACTGAAGCTTTCTTT.